This T cell receptor (beta chain) comes out of a study of T cells in localized non-small cell lung cancer. Sequencing used immunoSEQ multiplex PCR; TCRdb keeps in-frame clones, though not all of them. The top ten hold approximately 7.3% of the sample, which has approximately 2,600 clones, 25% to 30% seen once. This CDR3 comprises 13 residues. Trimming pared 0 bases from V and 1 base from J, leaving 4 bases between. From germline, CDR1 is SGDLS and CDR2 YYNGEE. This clone was seen a few times. Its antigen is unknown. Study results and limitations: Uninvolved adjacent lung had the highest recorded T cell clonality, with tumor below it.

J is TRBJ2-5 and V is TRBV9; D not resolved. This sequence was found in a male donor older than 55 with stage II squamous cell lung carcinoma. The material was lung tumor tissue, obtained before any cancer treatment. The CDR3 DNA reads TGTGCCAGCAGCGTAGGGGGCCAAGAGACCCAGTACTTC. It is translated as CASSVGGQETQYF.